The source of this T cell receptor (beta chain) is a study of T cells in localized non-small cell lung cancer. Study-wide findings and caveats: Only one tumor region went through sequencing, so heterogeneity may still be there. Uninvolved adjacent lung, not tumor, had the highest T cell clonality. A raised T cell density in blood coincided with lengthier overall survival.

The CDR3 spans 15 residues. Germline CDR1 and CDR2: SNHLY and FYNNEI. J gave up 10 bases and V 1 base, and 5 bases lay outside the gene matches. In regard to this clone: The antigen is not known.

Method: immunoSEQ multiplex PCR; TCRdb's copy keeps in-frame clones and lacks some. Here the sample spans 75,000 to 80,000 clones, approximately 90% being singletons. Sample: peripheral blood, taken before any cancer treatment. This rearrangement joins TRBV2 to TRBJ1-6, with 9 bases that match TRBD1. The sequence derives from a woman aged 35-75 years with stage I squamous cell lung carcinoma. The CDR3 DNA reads TGTGCCAGCAGTGAAGAGGGCGGACAGGGGTCACCCCTCCACTTT. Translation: CASSEEGGQGSPLHF.